Below are 14 T cell receptor beta chains sequenced from a single sample in a study of blood T cell repertoires in COVID-19 (dated by TCRdb to between 2020 and 2021). Library creation used the immunoSEQ multiplex PCR assay. TCRdb's version of the immuneACCESS table is confined to in-frame rearrangements and falls short of the full clone set. An unresolved V gene accounts for under half of the shortfall where checked; the remainder is of unknown origin. For this sample the table gives some 80,000 clones, of which roughly 90% were detected only once. Clones ranked in the top ten supply roughly 0.8% of the sample. The sample was peripheral blood. The receptors originated from a woman of 80 years or more with acute or convalescent COVID-19.

V gene TRBV19 combines with J gene TRBJ1-1, with 8 positions matching TRBD1. J gave up 1 base and V 3 bases, and 1 base lay outside the gene matches. The CDR3 extends over 14 amino acids. Germline CDR1 is LNHDA and CDR2 is SQIVND (reference sequence). Here the CDR3 reads CASSIGQGNTEAFF. DNA of the CDR3: TGTGCCAGTAGTATCGGACAGGGGAACACTGAAGCTTTCTTT.

This chain links TRBV6-4 with TRBJ1-2; 8 bases agree with TRBD1. V shed 6 bases and J 8 bases; nucleotides not matched to a gene: 26. Germline loops: CDR1 MRHNA, CDR2 SNTAGT. The CDR3 loop spans 19 amino acids. The DNA for the CDR3 is TGTGCCAGCAGAACCGGGACAGGAGCATATGCACGTATGGCTACAGGCTACACCTTC. Protein: CASRTGTGAYARMATGYTF.

The J gene is TRBJ1-5, the V gene TRBV9; weak D call: TRBD1 (6 bases). Germline CDR1 and CDR2: SGDLS and YYNGEE. The CDR3 sequence is 14 residues long. The ends were cut back, 3 bases at V and 3 bases at J, with 10 bases in the middle. The CDR3: CASSAGQTNQPQHF. The DNA for the CDR3 is TGTGCCAGCAGCGCAGGACAGACCAATCAGCCCCAGCATTTT.

The rearrangement joins TRBV11-1 to TRBJ2-3, with TRBD1 matching over 7 bases. V shed 5 bases and J 3 bases; nucleotides not matched to a gene: 2. The V gene's germline CDR1 is SGHAT and CDR2 FQDESV (reference sequence). This CDR3 has 13 amino acids. The CDR3, as DNA: TGTGCCAGCAGCCACAGGGGAACAGATACGCAGTATTTT. This sequence encodes CASSHRGTDTQYF.

This clone was found once. The chain couples TRBV21-1 to TRBJ1-1. TRBV21-1 is recorded as a pseudogene. CDR3 length: 13 amino acids. CDR3 loop: CASSNVGGTEAFF. Written as DNA, the CDR3 is TGTGCCAGCAGCAACGTAGGAGGGACTGAAGCTTTCTTT.

The rearrangement joins TRBV2 to TRBJ2-1; tentatively, D is TRBD1 (6 bases). This CDR3 comprises 14 residues. Trimming stripped 5 bases from V and 6 bases from J, with 14 bases between. CDR1 is SNHLY and CDR2 is FYNNEI in the germline V gene. The CDR3 is CASSQSRGPNEQFF. Here the CDR3 DNA reads TGTGCCAGCAGTCAAAGCAGGGGCCCCAATGAGCAGTTCTTC. Combining the CDR3 with reference TRBV2 and TRBJ2-1 gives the whole variable domain EPEVTQTPSHQVTQMGQEVILRCVPISNHLYFYWYRQILGQKVEFLVSFYNNEISEKSEIFDDQFSVERPDGSNFTLKIRSTKLEDSAMYFCASSQSRGPNEQFFGPGTRLTVL.

The J gene is TRBJ1-6, the V gene TRBV6-5, with D perhaps TRBD1 (6 bases). CDR3 size: 14 residues. Trimming stripped 6 bases from V and 11 bases from J, with 17 bases between. Per the germline V gene, CDR1 is MNHEY and CDR2 is SVGAGI. The CDR3 region has the DNA TGTGCCAGCAGGATGACAGGCCCGGAGACACCCCTCCACTTT. Amino acids: CASRMTGPETPLHF.

This rearrangement joins TRBV14 to TRBJ1-6, with TRBD1 matching over 7 bases. Losses at the gene ends were 5 bases for V and 9 bases for J; bases not matched to a gene: 13. The CDR3 loop spans 16 amino acids. CDR1 and CDR2 (germline): SGHDN, FVKESK. The CDR3, as DNA: TGTGCCAGCAGCACCTACTCCGGGACAGTTTTTTCACCCCTCCACTTT. Its translation is CASSTYSGTVFSPLHF.

This chain connects TRBV7-9 to TRBJ2-5; 9 bases match TRBD1. The V gene end was trimmed by 3 bases and the J gene end by 3 bases; junction bases not matched to a gene: 2. The CDR3 is 14 amino acids. The V gene's germline CDR1 is SEHNR and CDR2 FQNEAQ (reference sequence). Here the CDR3 DNA reads TGTGCCAGCAGCTTGGGGACAGGGAAAGAGACCCAGTACTTC. Translating gives CASSLGTGKETQYF.

The chain links TRBV5-5 to TRBJ1-4; TRBD1 matches 8 bases. The CDR3 spans 15 residues. The germline CDR1 and CDR2 sequences are SGHKS and YYEKEE (reference sequence). Trimming cost V 2 bases and J 5 bases; bases outside gene matches: 5. The CDR3 sequence: CASSFADRVNEKLFF. The CDR3 region has the DNA TGTGCCAGCAGCTTCGCGGACAGGGTAAATGAAAAACTGTTTTTT.

The chain carries TRBV10-3 and TRBJ1-1; D unresolved. Per the germline V gene, CDR1 is ENHRY and CDR2 is SYGVKD. Deletions cut 5 bases from V and 4 bases from J, with 17 bases between. The CDR3 spans 15 residues. CDR3: CAISLSRAEGTEAFF. CDR3 DNA sequence: TGTGCCATCAGTTTAAGTCGGGCAGAGGGCACTGAAGCTTTCTTT.

The rearrangement joins TRBV18 to TRBJ1-6; 7 bases agree with TRBD1. Germline lookup yields CDR1 KGHSH and CDR2 LQKENI. The V gene end was trimmed by 6 bases and the J gene end by 7 bases; junction bases not matched to a gene: 6. This CDR3 has 14 residues. DNA of the CDR3: TGTGCCAGCTCGAGGGACAGTGGAAATTCACCCCTCCACTTT. It encodes CASSRDSGNSPLHF.

The chain couples TRBV2 to TRBJ1-2, with D possibly being TRBD1 (5 bases). The CDR3 is 12 residues long. With 9 bases removed from V and 3 bases from J, the gap between germline ends came to 11 bases. Germline CDR1 reads SNHLY; CDR2 reads FYNNEI. The CDR3 DNA follows: TGTGCCAGTAACCAGGGTGACTATGGCTACACCTTC. Translation: CASNQGDYGYTF.

This clone was counted once. The chain is built from TRBV18 and TRBJ1-5; TRBD1 aligns across 8 bases. The germline V gene has CDR1 KGHSH and CDR2 LQKENI. J lost 4 bases, V lost 5 bases, and 10 bases had no gene match. CDR3 length equals 16 residues. CDR3 bases: TGTGCCAGCTCAGTGGACAGGGCAAACCCTAATCAGCCCCAGCATTTT. Translating it yields CASSVDRANPNQPQHF.